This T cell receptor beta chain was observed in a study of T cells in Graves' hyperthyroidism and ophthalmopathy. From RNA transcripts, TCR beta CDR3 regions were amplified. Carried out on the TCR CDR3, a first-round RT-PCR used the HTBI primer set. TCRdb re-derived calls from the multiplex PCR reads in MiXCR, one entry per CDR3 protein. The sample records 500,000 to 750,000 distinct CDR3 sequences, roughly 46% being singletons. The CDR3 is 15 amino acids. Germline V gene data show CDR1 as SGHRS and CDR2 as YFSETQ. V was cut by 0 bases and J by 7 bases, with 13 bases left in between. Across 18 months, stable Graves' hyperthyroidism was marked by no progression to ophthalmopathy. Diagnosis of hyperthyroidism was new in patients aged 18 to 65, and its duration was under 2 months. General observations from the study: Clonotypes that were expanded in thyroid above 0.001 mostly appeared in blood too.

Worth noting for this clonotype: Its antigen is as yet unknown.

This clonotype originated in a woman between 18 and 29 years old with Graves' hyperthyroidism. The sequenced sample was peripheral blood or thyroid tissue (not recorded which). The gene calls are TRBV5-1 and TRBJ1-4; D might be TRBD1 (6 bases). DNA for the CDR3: TGCGCCAGCAGCTTGGAGGGGGTGAACACTGAAAAACTGTTTTTT. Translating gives CASSLEGVNTEKLFF.